The entry below gives a single T cell receptor beta chain sequence along with its context. What it binds is not known. All the donors were Caucasian adults who lived in Nashville, Tennessee. The data were obtained in a study of shared clonotypes between healthy human individuals. Notes on the study in general: Donors were few, which limited the genetic and exposure-history diversity represented.

The input for sorted-subset replicate PCRs was approximately 200 ng DNA, 30,000 or so T cell genomes. Profiled with immunoSEQ multiplex PCR; TCRdb holds only in-frame clones, not every one. The data show over 850,000 clones, approximately 78% seen once. Germline CDR1 is SGHTA and CDR2 is FQGNSA. With V trimmed by 5 bases and J by 2 bases, 15 bases remained unmatched. CDR3 length equals 18 residues. This chain links TRBV7-2 with TRBJ2-1; 7 positions match TRBD2. Material for sequencing was memory CD4+ T cells from PBMCs. Subset: CD45RA-negative fraction. This clonotype was obtained from a man younger than 30 in good health. Some clones in this sample may be carry-over from other donors' samples. Here the CDR3 DNA reads TGTGCCAGCAGCGAACGGGAGGCGCTAACGGGGGCCTACAATGAGCAGTTCTTC. Its protein product is CASSEREALTGAYNEQFF.